This T cell receptor beta chain appears in the sequencing data of a study of blood T cell repertoires in COVID-19. Background on the study: Specimens from acute and convalescent COVID-19 originated in the United States, Italy and Spain. From T cells, B-cell-depleted T cells, or PBMCs came the material, which was cDNA or gDNA.

In this sample, this clone turned up many times. Clones were sequenced by immunoSEQ multiplex PCR, and TCRdb holds only the in-frame ones, with some missing. Altogether nearly 200,000 clones are present, around four fifths being singletons, with the ten largest covering 20%. The germline V gene encodes CDR1 LNHDA and CDR2 SQIVND (reference sequence). This CDR3 region has 15 residues. Germline trimming cut 2 bases from V and 5 bases from J; bases unmatched to any gene: 5. The receptor was derived from a human donor in a cohort sampled during active COVID-19. The sequenced sample consisted of peripheral blood. The rearrangement joins TRBV19 to TRBJ2-5; 10 nucleotides align to TRBD1. CDR3 sequence: CASSIRGGQGETQYF. In nucleotides, the CDR3 is TGTGCCAGTAGTATAAGGGGGGGACAGGGGGAGACCCAGTACTTC.